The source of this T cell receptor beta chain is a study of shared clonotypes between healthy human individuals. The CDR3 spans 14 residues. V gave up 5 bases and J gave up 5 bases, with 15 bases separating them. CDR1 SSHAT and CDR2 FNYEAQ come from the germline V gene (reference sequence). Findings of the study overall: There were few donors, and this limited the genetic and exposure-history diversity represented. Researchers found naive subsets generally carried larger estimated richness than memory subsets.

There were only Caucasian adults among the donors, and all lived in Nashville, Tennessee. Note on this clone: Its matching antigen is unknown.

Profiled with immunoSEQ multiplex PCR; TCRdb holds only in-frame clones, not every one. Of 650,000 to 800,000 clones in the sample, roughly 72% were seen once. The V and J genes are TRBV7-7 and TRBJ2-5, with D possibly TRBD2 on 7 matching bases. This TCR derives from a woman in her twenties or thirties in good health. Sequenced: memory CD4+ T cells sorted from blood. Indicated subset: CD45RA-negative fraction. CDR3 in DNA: TGTGCCAGCAGCGGACCGGGGGGCGAGGAGACCCAGTACTTC. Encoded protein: CASSGPGGEETQYF.